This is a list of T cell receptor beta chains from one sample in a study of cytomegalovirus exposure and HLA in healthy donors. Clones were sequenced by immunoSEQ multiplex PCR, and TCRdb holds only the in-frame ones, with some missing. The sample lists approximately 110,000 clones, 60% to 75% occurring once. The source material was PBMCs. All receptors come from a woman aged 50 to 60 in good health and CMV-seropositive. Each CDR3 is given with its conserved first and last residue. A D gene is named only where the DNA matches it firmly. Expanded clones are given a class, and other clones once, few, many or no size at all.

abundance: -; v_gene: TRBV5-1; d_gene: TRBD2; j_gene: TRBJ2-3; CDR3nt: TGCGCCAGCAGCTTGATGGCGGGGGGCACAGATACGCAGTATTTT; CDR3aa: CASSLMAGGTDTQYF
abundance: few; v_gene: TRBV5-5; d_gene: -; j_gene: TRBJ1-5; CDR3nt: TGTGCCAGCAGCTTCACGGGGGACCAGCCCCAGCATTTT; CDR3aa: CASSFTGDQPQHF
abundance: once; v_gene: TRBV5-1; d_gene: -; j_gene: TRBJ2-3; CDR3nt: TGCGCCAGCAGCCTGGATCCGACTAGTCCCTTTAACACAGATACGCAGTATTTT; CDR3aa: CASSLDPTSPFNTDTQYF
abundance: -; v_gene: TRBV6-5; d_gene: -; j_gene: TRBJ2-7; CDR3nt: TGTGCCAGCAGTTACGACGGGACAACCTACGAGCAGTACTTC; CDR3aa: CASSYDGTTYEQYF
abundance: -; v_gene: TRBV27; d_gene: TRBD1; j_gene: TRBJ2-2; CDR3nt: TGTGCCAGCAGTTATAGACAGGGTATGGCCGGGGAGCTGTTTTTT; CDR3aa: CASSYRQGMAGELFF
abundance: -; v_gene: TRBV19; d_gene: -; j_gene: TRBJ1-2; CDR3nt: TGTGCCAGTAGGCCCGGGGGGCAGGGCTACACCTTC; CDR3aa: CASRPGGQGYTF
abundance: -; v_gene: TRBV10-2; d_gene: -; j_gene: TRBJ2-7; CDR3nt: TGCGCCAGCAGTGAGTCAGGGAGGTTCGGCGAGCAGTGCTTC; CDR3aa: CASSESGRFGEQCF
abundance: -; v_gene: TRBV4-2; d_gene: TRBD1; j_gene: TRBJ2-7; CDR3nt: TGTGCCAGCAGCCAACAAACCGGGACAGGGGGATACGAGCAGTACTTC; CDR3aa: CASSQQTGTGGYEQYF
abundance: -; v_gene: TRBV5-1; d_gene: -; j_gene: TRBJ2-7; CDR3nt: TGCGCCAGCAGCTTGGGTGTCACAAACTACGAGCAGTACTTC; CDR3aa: CASSLGVTNYEQYF
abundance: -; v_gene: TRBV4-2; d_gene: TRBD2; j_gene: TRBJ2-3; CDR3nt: TGTGCCAGCAGCCAATCGACTAGCGGGGGTGAGGCAGATACGCAGTATTTT; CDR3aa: CASSQSTSGGEADTQYF
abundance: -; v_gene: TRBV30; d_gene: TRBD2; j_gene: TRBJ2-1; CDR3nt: TGTGCCTGGAGTGTACGATCAGCGGGGGGCTACAATGAGCAGTTCTTC; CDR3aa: CAWSVRSAGGYNEQFF
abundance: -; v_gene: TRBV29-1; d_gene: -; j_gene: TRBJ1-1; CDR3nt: TGCAGCGTTGACAGGGCGGTGGCTGAAGCTTTCTTT; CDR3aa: CSVDRAVAEAFF
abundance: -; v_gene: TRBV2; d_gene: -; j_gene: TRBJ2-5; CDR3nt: TGTGCCAGCAGTGAACCGCTCAGCGTGGCGCACCAAGAGACCCAGTACTTC; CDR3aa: CASSEPLSVAHQETQYF
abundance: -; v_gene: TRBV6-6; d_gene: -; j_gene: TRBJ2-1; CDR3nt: TGTGCCAGCAGAGCCCTGACTCCTGATGAGCAGTTCTTC; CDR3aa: CASRALTPDEQFF
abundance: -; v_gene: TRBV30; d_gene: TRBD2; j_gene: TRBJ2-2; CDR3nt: TGTGCCTGGAAAGGATGGACTAGCGACAACAAGCTTACCGGGGAGCTGTTTTTT; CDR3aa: CAWKGWTSDNKLTGELFF
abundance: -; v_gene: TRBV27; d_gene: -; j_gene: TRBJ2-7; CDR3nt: TGTGCCAGCAGTTTCTCCTTATTATATGAGCAGTACTTC; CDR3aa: CASSFSLLYEQYF
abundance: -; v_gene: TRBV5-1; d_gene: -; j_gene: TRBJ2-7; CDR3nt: TGCGCCAGCAGCCTCCCAGGGTACGAGCAGTACTTC; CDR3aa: CASSLPGYEQYF
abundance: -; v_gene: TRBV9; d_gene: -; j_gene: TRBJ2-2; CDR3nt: TGTGCCAGCAGCGTAGCTATCGTCCAAGGTTCGGGCGGGGAGCTGTTTTTT; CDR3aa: CASSVAIVQGSGGELFF
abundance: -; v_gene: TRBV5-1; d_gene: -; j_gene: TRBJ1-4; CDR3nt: TGCGCCAGCAGCTATGCGGGTGGGTGGTCATCGGAACTGTTTTTT; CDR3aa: CASSYAGGWSSELFF
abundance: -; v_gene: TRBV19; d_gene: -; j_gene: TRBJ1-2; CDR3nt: TGTGCCAGTACTGACAGAGTTTATGGCTACACCTTC; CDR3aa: CASTDRVYGYTF
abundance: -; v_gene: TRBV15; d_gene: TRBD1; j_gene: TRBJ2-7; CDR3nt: TGTGCCACCAGCGGGGGGTCCGGGACAGGGCCTCCCTACGAGCAGTACTTC; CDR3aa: CATSGGSGTGPPYEQYF
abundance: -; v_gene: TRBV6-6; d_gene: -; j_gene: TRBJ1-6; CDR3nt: TGTGCCAGTCATCCCGGGTATAATTCACCCCTCCACTTT; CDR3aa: CASHPGYNSPLHF
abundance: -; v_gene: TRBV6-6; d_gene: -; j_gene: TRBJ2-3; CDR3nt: TGTGCCACCCCACCAGGGGCCTCAGATACGCAGTATTTT; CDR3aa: CATPPGASDTQYF
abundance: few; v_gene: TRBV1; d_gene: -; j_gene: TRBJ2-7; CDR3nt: TGCACCAGCAGCCACGCCTTACTAGAAAACACCTACGAGCAGTACTTC; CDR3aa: CTSSHALLENTYEQYF
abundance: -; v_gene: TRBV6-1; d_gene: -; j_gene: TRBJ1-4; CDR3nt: TGTGCCAGCAGTGGGCGGAGTCCGATCTACAGAGGGAATGAAAAACTGTTTTTT; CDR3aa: CASSGRSPIYRGNEKLFF
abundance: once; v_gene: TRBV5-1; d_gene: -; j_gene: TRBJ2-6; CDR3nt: TGCGCCAGCAGCCTATCCGGACTGAGCGGGGCCAACGTCCTGACTTTC; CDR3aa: CASSLSGLSGANVLTF
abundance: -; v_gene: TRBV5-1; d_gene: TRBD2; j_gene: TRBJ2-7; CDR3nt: TGCGCCAGCAGCGAAGCGGGGGGAAATTCCTACGAGCAGTACTTC; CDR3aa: CASSEAGGNSYEQYF
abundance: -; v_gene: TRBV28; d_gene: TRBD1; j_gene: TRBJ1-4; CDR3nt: TGTGCCAGCAGTATGGGACAGGAAATTGAAAAACTGTTTTTT; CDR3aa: CASSMGQEIEKLFF
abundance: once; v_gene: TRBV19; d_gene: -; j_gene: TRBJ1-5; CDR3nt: TGTGCCAGTAGTGCGGGACTGACCTATCAGCCCCAGCATTTT; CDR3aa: CASSAGLTYQPQHF
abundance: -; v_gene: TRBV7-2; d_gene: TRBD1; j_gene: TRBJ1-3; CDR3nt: TGTGCCAGCAGCACACAGACAGGGATAGGGTCTGGAAACACCATATATTTT; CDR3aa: CASSTQTGIGSGNTIYF
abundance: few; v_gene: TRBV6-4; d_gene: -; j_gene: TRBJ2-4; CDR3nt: TGTGCCAGCAGCCCCGGTGGGCGCCACAAAAACATTCAGTACTTC; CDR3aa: CASSPGGRHKNIQYF
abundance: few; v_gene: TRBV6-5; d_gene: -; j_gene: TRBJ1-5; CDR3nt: TGTGCCAGCAGCGTCCAGGGGCCCAGCAATCAGCCCCAGCATTTT; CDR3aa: CASSVQGPSNQPQHF
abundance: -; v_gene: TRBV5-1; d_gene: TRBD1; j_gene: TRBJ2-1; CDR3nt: TGCGCCAGCAGCTTCCCAGGAACCGGGACAGGGTACAGCGGATCCTACAATGAGCAGTTCTTC; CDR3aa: CASSFPGTGTGYSGSYNEQFF
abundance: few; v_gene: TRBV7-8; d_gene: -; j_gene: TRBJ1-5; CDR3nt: TGTGCCAGCAGCCCCGATGAGAGACAGTCTTTCAATCAGCCCCAGCATTTT; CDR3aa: CASSPDERQSFNQPQHF
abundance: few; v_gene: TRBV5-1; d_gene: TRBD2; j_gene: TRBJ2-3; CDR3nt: TGCGCCAGCAGGGCTGGACTAGCGGCATCAGATACGCAGTATTTT; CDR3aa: CASRAGLAASDTQYF
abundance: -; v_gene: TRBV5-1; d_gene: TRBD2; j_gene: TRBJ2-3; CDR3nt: TGCGCCAGCAGCTCGGGACTAGCGGGGGCCGATACGCAGTATTTT; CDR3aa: CASSSGLAGADTQYF
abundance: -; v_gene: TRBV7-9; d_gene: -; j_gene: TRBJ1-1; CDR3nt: TGTGCCAGCAGCTTGACAGGCTTGACGGCTTTCTTT; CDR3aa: CASSLTGLTAFF
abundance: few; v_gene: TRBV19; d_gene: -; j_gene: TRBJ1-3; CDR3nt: TGTGCCAGTATCCATGTCGGGGTCGGCTCTGGAAACACCATATATTTT; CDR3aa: CASIHVGVGSGNTIYF
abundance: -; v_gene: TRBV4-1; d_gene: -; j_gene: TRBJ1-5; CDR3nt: TGCGCCAGCAGCCAAGGTAATAGCAATCAGCCCCAGCATTTT; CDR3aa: CASSQGNSNQPQHF
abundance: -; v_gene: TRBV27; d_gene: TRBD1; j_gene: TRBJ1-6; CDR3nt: TGTGCCAGCACCTACGGGACAGCCAATTCACCCCTCCACTTT; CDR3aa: CASTYGTANSPLHF
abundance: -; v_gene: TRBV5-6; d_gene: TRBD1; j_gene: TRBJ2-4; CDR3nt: TGTGCCAGCAGCCTCCGGACAGGGATATTCTTGGCCAAAAACATTCAGTACTTC; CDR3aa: CASSLRTGIFLAKNIQYF